Included here is one T cell receptor (beta chain) sequence, with context. CDR3 length: 19 amino acids. With 0 bases clipped from V and 0 bases from J, the junction kept 11 bases outside the gene matches. Per germline, CDR1 KGHSH and CDR2 LQKENI. When the RNA was reverse transcribed, random hexamers were used with an input of roughly 0.45 to 1 ug. Across 54 Vbeta and 13 Jbeta, TCR beta CDR3 was amplified with immunoSEQ multiplex PCR. TCRdb reprocessed the immunoSEQ multiplex PCR reads via MiXCR and lists one record per CDR3 protein. Of under 350,000 distinct CDR3 sequences listed, just over 90% are singletons. The data derive from a study of CD8 T cells in Susac syndrome.

The receptor was derived from a human donor with multiple sclerosis. Sequencing was done on a sample of CD4+ T cells from PBMCs. The chain joins TRBV18 to TRBJ2-5, with 9 bases matching TRBD1. DNA for the CDR3: TGTGCCAGCTCACCACCCGCGTGGGACAGGGTTCTGTACCAAGAGACCCAGTACTTC. It encodes CASSPPAWDRVLYQETQYF.